This T cell receptor beta chain was captured in a study of yellow fever vaccine responses in identical twins. TCRdb reprocessed the RT-PCR reads via MiXCR and lists one record per CDR3 protein. The data contain about 23,000 distinct CDR3 sequences, roughly 80% of them singletons. The CDR3 spans 16 residues. Trimming removed 0 bases from V and 1 base from J, with 13 bases in between. CDR1 and CDR2 (germline): MNHEY, SVGAGI. Study-wide results and caveats: Twins' vaccine T cell responses reportedly seemed partly convergent and partly personalized.

In its sample, this clonotype was seen a few times. Antigen: not known. The chain couples TRBV6-5 to TRBJ2-7, with no clear D. The sequenced sample was T cells from blood (PBMCs), unsorted or a sorted subset (not recorded which), obtained before or after yellow fever vaccination (not recorded which). The TCR was taken from a woman aged 18 to 35 who received the yellow fever vaccine. The CDR3 DNA follows: TGTGCCAGCAGTTACTCTCGGACGGGTGATTCCTACGAGCAGTACTTC. Translated: CASSYSRTGDSYEQYF.